This TCR beta chain derives from a study of T cell responses to AZD1222 COVID-19 vaccine. Trimming took off 4 bases at V and 4 bases at J, with 13 bases between the two ends. This CDR3 is built from 14 residues. CDR1 is SEHNR, CDR2 FQNEAQ, per germline (reference sequence). A note on this clone: The antigen is not known.

Clones were read by immunoSEQ multiplex PCR, and TCRdb kept only the in-frame ones, dropping some. This sample has some 190,000 clones, with roughly 88% found just once. General study findings and limits: Across spike, vaccine-associated CD4 TCRs were found, dominant at 160-218 and 743-854. A reported finding is that nearly half of spike-specific TCRs target unmutated variant regions. AZD1222 recipients seropositive at baseline numbered only five to seven. Donors were chiefly white British, with a greater number of females, and clonal diversity was perhaps underestimated.

J is TRBJ1-2 and V is TRBV7-9; D possibly corresponds to TRBD1 (6 bases). The input for sequencing was peripheral blood, taken on day 0 of AZD1222 vaccination. This clonotype was sampled from an adult in good health. The CDR3 here is CASSSGGQFYGYTF. In DNA, the CDR3 is TGTGCCAGCAGCTCCGGCGGACAGTTCTATGGCTACACCTTC.